This T cell receptor beta chain was obtained from a study of blood T cell repertoires in COVID-19. Germline assignment: CDR1 DFQATT and CDR2 SNEGSKA (reference sequence). This CDR3 contains 11 residues. Trimming removed 5 bases from V and 7 bases from J, with 9 bases in between. Assay used: immunoSEQ multiplex PCR; TCRdb lists only in-frame clones, some missing. The sample lists under 15,000 clones, around 90% occurring once. The sequenced sample was peripheral blood. This TCR was recovered from a woman aged 70-85 years with active COVID-19. The chain has TRBV20-1 and TRBJ2-1; the D gene is possibly TRBD2 (6 bases). CDR3 in DNA: TGCAGTGCTGACGGGACTAATGAGCAGTTCTTC. Its translation: CSADGTNEQFF.